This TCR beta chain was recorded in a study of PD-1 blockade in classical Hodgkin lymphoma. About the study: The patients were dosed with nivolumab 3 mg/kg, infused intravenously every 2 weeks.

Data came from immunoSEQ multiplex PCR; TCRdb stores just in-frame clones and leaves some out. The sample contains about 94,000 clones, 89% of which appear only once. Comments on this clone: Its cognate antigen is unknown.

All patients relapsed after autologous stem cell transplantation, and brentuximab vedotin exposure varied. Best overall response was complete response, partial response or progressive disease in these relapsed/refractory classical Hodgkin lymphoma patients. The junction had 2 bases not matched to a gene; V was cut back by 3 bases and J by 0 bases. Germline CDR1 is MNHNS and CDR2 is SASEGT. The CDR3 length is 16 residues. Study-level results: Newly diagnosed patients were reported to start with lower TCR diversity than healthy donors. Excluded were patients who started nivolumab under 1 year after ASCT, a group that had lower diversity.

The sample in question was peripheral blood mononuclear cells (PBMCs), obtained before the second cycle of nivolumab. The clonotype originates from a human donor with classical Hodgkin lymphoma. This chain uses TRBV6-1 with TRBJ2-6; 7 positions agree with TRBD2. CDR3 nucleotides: TGTGCCAGCAGTGAGCGGGGGTACTCTGGGGCCAACGTCCTGACTTTC. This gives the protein CASSERGYSGANVLTF.